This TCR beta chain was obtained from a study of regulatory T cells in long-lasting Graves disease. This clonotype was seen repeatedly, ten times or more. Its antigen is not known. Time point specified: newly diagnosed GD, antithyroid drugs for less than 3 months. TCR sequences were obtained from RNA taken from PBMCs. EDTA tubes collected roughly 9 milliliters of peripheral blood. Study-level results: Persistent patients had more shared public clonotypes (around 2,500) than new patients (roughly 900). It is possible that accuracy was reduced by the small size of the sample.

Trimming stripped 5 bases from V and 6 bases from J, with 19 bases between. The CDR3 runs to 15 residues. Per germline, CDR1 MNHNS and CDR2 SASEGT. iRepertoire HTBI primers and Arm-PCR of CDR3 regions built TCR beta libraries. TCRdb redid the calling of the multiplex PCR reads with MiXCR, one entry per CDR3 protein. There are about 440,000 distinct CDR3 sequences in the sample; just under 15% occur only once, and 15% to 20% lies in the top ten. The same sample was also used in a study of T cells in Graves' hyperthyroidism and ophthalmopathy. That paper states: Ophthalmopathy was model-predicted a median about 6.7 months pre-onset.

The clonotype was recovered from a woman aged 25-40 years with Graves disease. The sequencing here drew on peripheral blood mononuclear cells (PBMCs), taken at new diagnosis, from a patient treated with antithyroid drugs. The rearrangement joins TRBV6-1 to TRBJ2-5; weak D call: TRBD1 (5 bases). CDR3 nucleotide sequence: TGTGCCAGCAGTCCGAACACAGGTTTCGTGCAGACCCAGTACTTC. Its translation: CASSPNTGFVQTQYF.